This T cell receptor (beta chain) is from a study of T cell repertoires in cytomegalovirus infection. Overall study context: Recently identified HLA-C-restricted and well-studied HLA-B-restricted CMV epitopes were used. It was the public TCR beta signatures that indicated both CMV infection and matching HLA type.

General study findings and limits: Cumulated frequencies of public TCR beta families served to identify carriers of CMV plus the relevant HLA. It was HLA-C-restricted CMV-specific TCR beta clonotypes that dominated the response ex vivo.

As for this clonotype: Its antigen is unknown.

One entry per CDR3 protein results from TCRdb running MiXCR on the reads. The table shows about 770,000 distinct CDR3 sequences, with almost 30% occurring only once. Germline V gene data show CDR1 as MNHEY and CDR2 as SMNVEV (reference sequence). This CDR3 contains 16 residues. The chain has TRBV27 and TRBJ2-1; D perhaps matches TRBD2 (5 bases). The DNA end lines up better with TRBJ2-7; the J call may be wrong. Material: cultured CD8+ T cells from PBMCs, obtained from culture after CMV antigen stimulation. This receptor was identified in a human donor in good health (CMV status not recorded). Some clones in this sample may be carry-over from other donors' samples. The CDR3 region has the DNA TGTGCCAGCAGTTTATCGTTGGGGAGCTCCTACAATGAGCAGTACTTC. Residues: CASSLSLGSSYNEQYF.